This T cell receptor beta chain was sequenced in a study of blood T cell repertoires in COVID-19. As for the study in general: From the United States, Italy and Spain came samples of acute and convalescent COVID-19. In each case, the material was cDNA or gDNA derived from T cells, B-cell-depleted T cells, or PBMCs.

Authors' data handling: From reference gene primer amplification, estimates of nucleated cell counts were derived. The table came from immunoSEQ multiplex PCR; TCRdb's copy has only in-frame clones and leaves some out. V and J calls and clone size are copied from that table; D and trimming were computed from the DNA. The sample lists 300,000 to 350,000 clones, roughly 90% seen once, with 7% to 8% in the top ten. Trimming removed 4 bases at V and 0 bases at J, with 13 bases between. Germline CDR1 is MDHEN and CDR2 is SYDVKM. This CDR3 spans 15 amino acids. In this sample, this clone turned up a few times.

The chain has TRBV28 and TRBJ2-7; tentative D call: TRBD1 (6 bases). The source of this sequence is a woman aged 65 to 85 with COVID-19, enrolled during active disease. The material sequenced was peripheral blood. CDR3 coding DNA: TGTGCCAGCAGTTCCCAGGGGAAGAACTCCTACGAGCAGTACTTC. It codes for CASSSQGKNSYEQYF.